This T cell receptor beta chain came from a study of T cells after yellow fever vaccination. Study-wide findings and caveats: Across the CD4 and CD8 compartments, a small share of clonotypes was present in both.

This clonotype was detected a few times. The antigen remains undetermined. In germline, CDR1 is SGHRS, CDR2 YFSETQ. V was trimmed by 0 bases and J by 13 bases, leaving 8 bases between them. The CDR3 sequence is 11 residues long. TCRdb re-called the 5' RACE reads through MiXCR, storing one row per CDR3 protein. The table lists about 260,000 distinct CDR3 sequences, over 10% of them singletons. The V gene is TRBV5-1, the J gene TRBJ2-1, with D perhaps TRBD2 (5 bases). The sequence derives from a man younger than 40 who received the YFV17D yellow fever vaccine. The starting material was CD4+ T cells sorted from PBMCs, obtained 45 days after the yellow fever booster vaccination. CDR3 region: CASSLATGQFF. For the CDR3, the DNA is TGCGCCAGCAGCTTGGCCACGGGACAGTTCTTC. Together with reference TRBV5-1 and TRBJ2-1, the CDR3 gives the full variable domain: KAGVTQTPRYLIKTRGQQVTLSCSPISGHRSVSWYQQTPGQGLQFLFEYFSETQRNKGNFPGRFSGRQFSNSRSEMNVSTLELGDSALYLCASSLATGQFFGPGTRLTVL.